A single count supports the clone carrying this TCR beta chain. The sample originates from a study of blood T cell repertoires in COVID-19. The overall study: Samples taken during acute and convalescent COVID-19 were collected in the United States, Italy and Spain.

Source study methods: Amplification from reference gene primers served as the basis for estimated nucleated cell counts. Produced via immunoSEQ multiplex PCR; TCRdb's table is partial and in-frame only. That table gives V, J and clone size, and the DNA gave D and trimming. The sample shows about 150,000 clones, 80% of them seen only once. The TCR sequence derives from a man between 60 and 75 years old with acute or convalescent COVID-19. The source material was peripheral blood.

CDR3 in DNA: TGTGCCAGCAGCTTAACAACAGGGACGACTAATGAAAAACTGTTTTTT. Residues: CASSLTTGTTNEKLFF. The chain is built from TRBV5-6 and TRBJ1-4; perhaps TRBD1 as D (6 bases). Deletions cut 2 bases from V and 2 bases from J, with 13 bases between. The germline V gene has CDR1 SGHDT and CDR2 YYEEEE. The CDR3 length is 16 residues.